This T cell receptor (beta chain) was observed in a study of shared clonotypes between healthy human individuals. About the study: CD8 memory received one plate per donor, CD8 naive two, CD4 memory three and CD4 naive three.

Study-level findings and limits: Across a handful of donors, naive CD4 shared 5% to 6.5%, naive CD8 more than 3%, memory CD4 more than 2%, memory CD8 0.4% to 0.5%.

On this clone itself: Its antigen is not identified.

Terminally differentiated effector memory CD45RA+ cells were excluded from the naive CD8 cells, which were CD45RO-negative and positively selected for CCR7. This CDR3 contains 15 residues. The V segment lost 6 bases and the J segment 9 bases; nucleotides outside the gene matches: 10. CDR1 and CDR2 from the germline V gene are SGHVS and FQNEAQ. Every subset's genomic DNA went evenly onto several immunoSEQ plates. For sorted subsets, about 190 ng DNA per replicate equaled some 27,000 T cell genomes. Measured with immunoSEQ multiplex PCR; TCRdb has only the in-frame clones, and not every one. In the table there are about 590,000 clones, roughly 95% of which are singletons.

The source of this sequence is a woman aged 25 to 45 in good health. Sequencing used naive CD8+ T cells sorted from blood. The V call is TRBV7-8, the J call TRBJ2-2, with TRBD1 identical over 10 bases. The CDR3: CASSPGTGAGRELFF. CDR3 in DNA: TGTGCCAGCAGTCCTGGGACAGGGGCAGGGAGGGAGCTGTTTTTT.